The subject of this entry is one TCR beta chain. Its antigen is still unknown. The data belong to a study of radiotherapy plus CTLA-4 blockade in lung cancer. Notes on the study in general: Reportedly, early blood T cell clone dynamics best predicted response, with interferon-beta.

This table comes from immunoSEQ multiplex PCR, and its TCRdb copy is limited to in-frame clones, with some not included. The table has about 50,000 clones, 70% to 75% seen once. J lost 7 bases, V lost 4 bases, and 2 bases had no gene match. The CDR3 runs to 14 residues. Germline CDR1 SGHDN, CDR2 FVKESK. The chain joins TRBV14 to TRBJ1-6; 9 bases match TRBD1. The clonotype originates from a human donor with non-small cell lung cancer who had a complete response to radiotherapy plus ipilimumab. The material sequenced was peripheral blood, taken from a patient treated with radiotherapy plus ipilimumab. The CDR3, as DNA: TGTGCCAGCAGCCGACAGGGGGGGAATTCACCCCTCCACTTT. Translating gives CASSRQGGNSPLHF.